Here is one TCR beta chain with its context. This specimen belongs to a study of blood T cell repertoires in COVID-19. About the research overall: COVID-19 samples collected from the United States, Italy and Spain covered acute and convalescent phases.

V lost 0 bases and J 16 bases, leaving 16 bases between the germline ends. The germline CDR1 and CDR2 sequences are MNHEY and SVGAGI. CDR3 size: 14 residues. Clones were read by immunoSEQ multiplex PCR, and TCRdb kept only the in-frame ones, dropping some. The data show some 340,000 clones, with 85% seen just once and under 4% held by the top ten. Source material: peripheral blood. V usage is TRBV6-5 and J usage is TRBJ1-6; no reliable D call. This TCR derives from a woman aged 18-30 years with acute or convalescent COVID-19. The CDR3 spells CASSYSGGPEGLHF. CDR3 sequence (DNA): TGTGCCAGCAGTTACTCGGGAGGACCGGAGGGTCTCCACTTT.